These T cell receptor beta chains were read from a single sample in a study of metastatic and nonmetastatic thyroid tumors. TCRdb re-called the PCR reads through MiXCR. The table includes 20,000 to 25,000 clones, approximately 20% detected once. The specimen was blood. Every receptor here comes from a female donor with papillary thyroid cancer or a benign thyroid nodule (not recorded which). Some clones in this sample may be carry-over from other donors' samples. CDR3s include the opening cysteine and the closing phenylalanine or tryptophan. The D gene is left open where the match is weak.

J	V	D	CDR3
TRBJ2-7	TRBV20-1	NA	CSGQGRAYEQYF
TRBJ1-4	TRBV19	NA	CASRSNHGMATNEKLFF
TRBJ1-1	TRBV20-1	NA	CSAIEASRWMNTEAFF
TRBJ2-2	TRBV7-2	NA	CASSSKLGGGELFF
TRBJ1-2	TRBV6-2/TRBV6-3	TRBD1	CASSSRQGADGYTF
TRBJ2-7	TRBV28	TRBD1	CASSSVGTGGGEQYF
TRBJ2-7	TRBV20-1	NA	CSALKGRLAGSDEQYF
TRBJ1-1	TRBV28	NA	CASSSLGIGVNTEAFF
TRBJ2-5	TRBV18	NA	CASSPGGAGAQETQYF
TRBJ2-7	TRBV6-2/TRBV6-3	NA	CASSSIPGPQVTYEQYF
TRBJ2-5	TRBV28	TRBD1	CASSSGQGRETQYF
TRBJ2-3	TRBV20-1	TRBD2	CSAGGLAGSTDTQYF
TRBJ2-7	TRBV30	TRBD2	CAWNGLAQGAGYEQYF
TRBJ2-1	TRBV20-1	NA	CSASGSDQFF
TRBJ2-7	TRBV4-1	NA	CASSQPGCVMGGHEQYF
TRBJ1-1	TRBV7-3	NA	CASSLSGPMNTEAFF
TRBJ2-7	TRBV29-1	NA	CSVEGLSYEQYF
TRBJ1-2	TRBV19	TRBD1	CASSIGDSGYTF
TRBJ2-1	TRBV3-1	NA	CASSQDAREPRDEQFF